The clone carrying this TCR beta chain was seen more than once but under ten times. V was clipped by 6 bases and J by 5 bases, with 16 bases between them. The germline V gene encodes CDR1 MNHNS and CDR2 SASEGT. This CDR3 contains 14 residues. The sample is drawn from a study of blood T cells in healthy people across ages. Next came a second PCR, run for about 7 to 12 cycles, which used a sample-barcoded 5' primer along with a J-beta primer mix. TCRdb used MiXCR to reprocess the 5' RACE reads, holding one entry per CDR3 protein. This sample carries 780,000 or so distinct CDR3 sequences, roughly 56% of them seen once, and the ten largest clones take roughly 24%.

This sequence originates from a middle-aged man in good health. The sample comprised blood. V usage is TRBV6-1 and J usage is TRBJ2-5; maybe TRBD1 (6 bases). CDR3 DNA sequence: TGTGCCAGCAGGGAACAGGGAAATTCGGAGACCCAGTACTTC. Amino acid sequence: CASREQGNSETQYF.